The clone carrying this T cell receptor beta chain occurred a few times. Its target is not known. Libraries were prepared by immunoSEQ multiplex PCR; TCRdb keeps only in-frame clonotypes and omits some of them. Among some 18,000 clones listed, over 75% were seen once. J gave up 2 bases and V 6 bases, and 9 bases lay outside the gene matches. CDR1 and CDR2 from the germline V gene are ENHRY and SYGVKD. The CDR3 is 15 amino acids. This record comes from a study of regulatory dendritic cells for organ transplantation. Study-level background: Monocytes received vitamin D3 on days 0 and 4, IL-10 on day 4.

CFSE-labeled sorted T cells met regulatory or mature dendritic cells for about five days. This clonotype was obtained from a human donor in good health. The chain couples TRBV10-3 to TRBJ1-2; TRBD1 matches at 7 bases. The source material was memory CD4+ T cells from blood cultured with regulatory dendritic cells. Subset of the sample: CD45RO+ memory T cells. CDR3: CAISTRDRPNYGYTF. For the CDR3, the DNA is TGTGCCATCAGCACTAGGGACAGACCAAACTATGGCTACACCTTC.